This entry concerns a single T cell receptor beta chain. The data were taken from a study of control samples from healthy donors and cancer patients. Germline-derived CDR1 and CDR2 are SGHNT and YYREEE (reference sequence). Trimming cost V 4 bases and J 2 bases, with 6 bases left between them. The CDR3 spans 12 residues. Measured with immunoSEQ multiplex PCR; TCRdb has only the in-frame clones, and not every one. The table lists some 150,000 clones, approximately 94% of them singletons, with 14% in the top ten. The chain carries TRBV5-4 and TRBJ1-2, with D perhaps TRBD1 (6 bases). The receptor was derived from a man aged 60 to 75 with colorectal cancer. Material: PBMCs. The CDR3 is CASSGTNYGYTF. The CDR3 DNA is TGTGCCAGCAGCGGGACAAACTATGGCTACACCTTC.